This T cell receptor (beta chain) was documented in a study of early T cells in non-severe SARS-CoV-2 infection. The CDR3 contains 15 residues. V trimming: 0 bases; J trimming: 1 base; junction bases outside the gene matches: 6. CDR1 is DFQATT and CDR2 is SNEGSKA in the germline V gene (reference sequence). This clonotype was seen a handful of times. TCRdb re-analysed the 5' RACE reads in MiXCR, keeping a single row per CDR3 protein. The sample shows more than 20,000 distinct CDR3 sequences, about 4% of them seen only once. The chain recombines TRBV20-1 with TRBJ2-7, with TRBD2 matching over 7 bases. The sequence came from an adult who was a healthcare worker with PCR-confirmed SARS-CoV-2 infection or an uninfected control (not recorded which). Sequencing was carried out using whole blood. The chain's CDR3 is CSARDLASGSYEQYF. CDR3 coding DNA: TGCAGTGCTAGAGACCTCGCTAGCGGATCCTACGAGCAGTACTTC.